What follows is one TCR beta chain and its context. Its antigen is not known. Under the ViraFEST assay, PBMC were stimulated with viral peptide pools so that antigen-specific CD4+ T cells expanded. Sequencing was performed afterwards. Following a roughly ten-day culture, CD4+ T cells were purified. Each participant was administered two doses of either the BNT162b2 or the mRNA-1273 vaccine. Generated by immunoSEQ multiplex PCR, the TCRdb table keeps only in-frame clones and is missing some. Of 25,000 or so clones in the sample, more than 60% were seen once. With V trimmed by 3 bases and J by 8 bases, 4 bases remained unmatched. The germline V gene has CDR1 SGDLS and CDR2 YYNGEE. The CDR3 is made up of 12 amino acids. This entry belongs to a study of vaccination effects on CD4 cells after COVID-19. General study results and limits: Cross-reactivity toward common cold coronaviruses was confined to only 1 of 255 vaccine-induced clones in healthy vaccinees.

Source: CD4+ T cells from PBMCs cultured with SARS-CoV-2 spike peptides, taken after COVID-19 vaccination. The sequence came from a human donor who received a COVID-19 vaccine. This rearrangement joins TRBV9 to TRBJ1-2; 7 bases agree with TRBD1. In DNA, the CDR3 is TGTGCCAGCAGCGAACAGGGGAGCGGCTACACCTTC. Amino acid sequence: CASSEQGSGYTF.